Described below is a single T cell receptor beta chain sequence and its context. CDR1 GTSNPN and CDR2 SVGIG come from the germline V gene (reference sequence). The ends lost 2 bases at V and 8 bases at J; junction bases unmatched: 20. This CDR3 is built from 18 residues. Data came from immunoSEQ multiplex PCR; TCRdb stores just in-frame clones and leaves some out. The sample yields about 200,000 clones, 80% to 85% seen once. The sample comes from a study of blood T cell repertoires in COVID-19. The sequenced material came from peripheral blood. This sequence joins TRBV30 and TRBJ2-1; 8 nucleotides line up with TRBD2. This clonotype was sampled from a human donor in a cohort sampled during active COVID-19. As DNA, the CDR3 is TGTGCCTGGAGTATCTTAGTACGGAGCGGGGGAGCGTTGGATGAGCAGTTCTTC. Amino acid sequence: CAWSILVRSGGALDEQFF.